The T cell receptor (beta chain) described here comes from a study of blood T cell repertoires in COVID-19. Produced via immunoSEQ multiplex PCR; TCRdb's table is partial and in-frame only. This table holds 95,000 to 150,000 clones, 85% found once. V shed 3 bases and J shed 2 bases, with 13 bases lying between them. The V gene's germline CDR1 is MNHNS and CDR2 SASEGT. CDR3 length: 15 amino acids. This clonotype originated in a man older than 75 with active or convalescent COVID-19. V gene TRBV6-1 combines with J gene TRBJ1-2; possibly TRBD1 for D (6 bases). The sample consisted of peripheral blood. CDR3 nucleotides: TGTGCCAGCAGTGACCCGGGACAAGCAAACTATGGCTACACCTTC. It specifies CASSDPGQANYGYTF.